This is a list of T cell receptor beta chains from one sample in a study of regulatory T cells in long-lasting Graves disease. TCRdb reprocessed the multiplex PCR reads via MiXCR and lists one record per CDR3 protein. In the table there are 350,000 to 550,000 distinct CDR3 sequences, under 15% of which are singletons. This sample was also put to use in a study of T cells in Graves' hyperthyroidism and ophthalmopathy.

The material sequenced was peripheral blood mononuclear cells (PBMCs), taken at new diagnosis, from a patient treated with antithyroid drugs. These receptors were taken from a woman in her 30s with Graves disease. Each CDR3 is given with its conserved first and last residue. D genes are given only for firm matches. Not every row has a clone size; where given, it reads once, few, many or a size class.

D: .; V: TRBV5-5; J: TRBJ2-2; size: .; DNA: TGTGCCAGCAGCTTGGTTGACACCGGGGAGCTGTTTTTT; CDR3: CASSLVDTGELFF
D: TRBD2; V: TRBV11-2; J: TRBJ2-1; size: many; DNA: TGTGCCAGCAGCTTTGCCAGACTAGCGGTCTCCTACAATGAGCAGTTCTTC; CDR3: CASSFARLAVSYNEQFF
D: .; V: TRBV4-1; J: TRBJ1-5; size: .; DNA: TGCGCCAGCAGCCGGCACCTCTTAGAGCCCCAGCATTTT; CDR3: CASSRHLLEPQHF
D: TRBD1; V: TRBV2; J: TRBJ1-5; size: few; DNA: TGTGCCAGCAGTGGGAATCAGGGGGTTCAGCCCCAGCATTTT; CDR3: CASSGNQGVQPQHF
D: TRBD2; V: TRBV7-2; J: TRBJ2-7; size: few; DNA: TGTGCCAGCAGCATGACTAGCGGGAGGAATGGGGGCGAGCAGTACTTC; CDR3: CASSMTSGRNGGEQYF
D: .; V: TRBV19; J: TRBJ2-2; size: .; DNA: TGTGCCAGTACCTTCAAACTGGGAGTTATAGGGGAGCTGTTTTTT; CDR3: CASTFKLGVIGELFF
D: TRBD2; V: TRBV5-6; J: TRBJ2-7; size: many; DNA: TGTGCCAGCAGCTTGGAGGGTATAGCGGGACGCTACGAGCAGTACTTC; CDR3: CASSLEGIAGRYEQYF
D: .; V: TRBV5-1; J: TRBJ1-1; size: few; DNA: TGCGCCAGCAGCTTTTTCCCCCTGACTGTGAACACTGAAGCTTTCTTT; CDR3: CASSFFPLTVNTEAFF
D: TRBD1; V: TRBV6-7; J: TRBJ1-5; size: many; DNA: TGTGCCAGCAGTTATACACAGGGGTATCAGCCCCAGCATTTT; CDR3: CASSYTQGYQPQHF
D: TRBD1; V: TRBV9; J: TRBJ1-2; size: many; DNA: TGTGCCAGCAGCGCCCCGACAGGGGGTATTGGCTACACCTTC; CDR3: CASSAPTGGIGYTF
D: .; V: TRBV6-5; J: TRBJ1-4; size: few; DNA: TGTGCCAGCAGTTATCTGGGCGGGGTCGGGGAAAAACTGTTTTTT; CDR3: CASSYLGGVGEKLFF
D: .; V: TRBV12-3/TRBV12-4; J: TRBJ2-1; size: many; DNA: TGTGCCAGCAGCCGCCGGGGGCGGGGTGGAGTGTCCCACTCCTACAATGAGCAGTTCTTC; CDR3: CASSRRGRGGVSHSYNEQFF
D: .; V: TRBV30; J: TRBJ2-3; size: many; DNA: TGTGCCTGGACCCACGCAGATACGCAGTATTTT; CDR3: CAWTHADTQYF
D: TRBD1; V: TRBV30; J: TRBJ2-3; size: .; DNA: TGTGCCTGGAATAGGGGGCCCACAGATACGCAGTATTTT; CDR3: CAWNRGPTDTQYF
D: TRBD1; V: TRBV6-1; J: TRBJ2-6; size: few; DNA: TGTGCCAGCAGTGAAGCGATCGAGGGGGCCGGACTCTCTGGGGCCAACGTCCTGACTTTC; CDR3: CASSEAIEGAGLSGANVLTF
D: .; V: TRBV5-5; J: TRBJ1-3; size: many; DNA: TGTGCCAGCAGCACCCTCAGAAGCTCTGGAAACACCATATATTTT; CDR3: CASSTLRSSGNTIYF
D: TRBD2; V: TRBV7-9; J: TRBJ2-3; size: .; DNA: TGTGCCAGCAGCTTTGGGGGGGTCAACACAGATACGCAGTATTTT; CDR3: CASSFGGVNTDTQYF
D: .; V: TRBV19; J: TRBJ2-1; size: few; DNA: TGTGCCAGTAGTAGCGGACAGGAGCAGTTCTTC; CDR3: CASSSGQEQFF
D: .; V: TRBV5-1; J: TRBJ2-7; size: many; DNA: TGCGCCAGCAGCTTGGCCCCGTTGGAGGGCGGATGTTACTTC; CDR3: CASSLAPLEGGCYF
D: .; V: TRBV19; J: TRBJ2-7; size: .; DNA: TGTGCCAGTATGGGGGGGCCCTCATCCTACGAGCAGTACTTC; CDR3: CASMGGPSSYEQYF
D: TRBD1; V: TRBV29-1; J: TRBJ2-5; size: many; DNA: TGCAGCGCGGGACAGATACAAGAGACCCAGTACTTC; CDR3: CSAGQIQETQYF
D: TRBD2; V: TRBV6-1; J: TRBJ2-7; size: .; DNA: TGTGCCAGCAGCGGACTAGCGGGAGGGGGCGAGCAGTACTTC; CDR3: CASSGLAGGGEQYF
D: TRBD2; V: TRBV20-1; J: TRBJ2-1; size: many; DNA: TGCAGTGCATTGACTAGCGGGAGATTCAATGAGCAGTTCTTC; CDR3: CSALTSGRFNEQFF
D: .; V: TRBV6-1; J: TRBJ2-2; size: many; DNA: TGTGCCAGCAGAGGGGTTGTAGGGGGGATAAACACCGGGGAGCTGTTTTTT; CDR3: CASRGVVGGINTGELFF
D: .; V: TRBV6-2/TRBV6-3; J: TRBJ2-3; size: many; DNA: TGTGCCAGCAGTTACAAACCCGCGCAGGCTACGCAGTATTTT; CDR3: CASSYKPAQATQYF
D: TRBD1; V: TRBV29-1; J: TRBJ2-2; size: .; DNA: TGCAGCGTTACCCGGACAGGGACCGGGGAGCTGTTTTTT; CDR3: CSVTRTGTGELFF
D: .; V: TRBV29-1; J: TRBJ2-1; size: few; DNA: TGCAGCGTTGATGGGCAGTATAGCCTGTCGGCCTCCTACAATGAGCAGTTCTTC; CDR3: CSVDGQYSLSASYNEQFF
D: .; V: TRBV19; J: TRBJ2-5; size: few; DNA: TGTGCCAGTAGTATAGACAGGAACCCTCGGGAGACCCAGTACTTC; CDR3: CASSIDRNPRETQYF
D: .; V: TRBV7-6; J: TRBJ2-5; size: .; DNA: TGTGCCAGCAGCTTAGGGGCAGTTCCCCAAGAGACCCAGTACTTC; CDR3: CASSLGAVPQETQYF
D: TRBD2; V: TRBV2; J: TRBJ2-5; size: many; DNA: TGTGCCAGCACCGGGACTAGCGGGAGGATCGAAGAGACCCAGTACTTC; CDR3: CASTGTSGRIEETQYF
D: TRBD2; V: TRBV5-1; J: TRBJ2-2; size: .; DNA: TGCGCCAGCAGCTTGGGACTAGCGGGAGGAAACACCGGGGAGCTGTTTTTT; CDR3: CASSLGLAGGNTGELFF
D: .; V: TRBV12-3/TRBV12-4; J: TRBJ1-2; size: many; DNA: TGTGCCAGCAGCGTACACCTCCGCCCTTATGGCTACACCTTC; CDR3: CASSVHLRPYGYTF
D: .; V: TRBV6-1; J: TRBJ2-7; size: many; DNA: TGTGCCAGCAGAGGTGGGAGCTCCTACGAGCAGTACTTC; CDR3: CASRGGSSYEQYF
D: .; V: TRBV7-9; J: TRBJ2-1; size: many; DNA: TGTGCCAGCAGCCCCCTGCGCTCCTACAATGAGCAGTTCTTC; CDR3: CASSPLRSYNEQFF
D: TRBD1; V: TRBV6-1; J: TRBJ1-1; size: once; DNA: TGTGCCAGCAGCCGGGACAGGGGGAGCACTGAAGCTTTCTTT; CDR3: CASSRDRGSTEAFF
D: .; V: TRBV12-3/TRBV12-4; J: TRBJ1-1; size: .; DNA: TGTGCCAGTACACAGGGTTTTGGCACTGAAGCTTTCTTT; CDR3: CASTQGFGTEAFF
D: .; V: TRBV15; J: TRBJ2-1; size: .; DNA: TGTGCCACCAGCAGGTCTGAGGGCCCGGGGATTGAGCAGTTCTTC; CDR3: CATSRSEGPGIEQFF
D: .; V: TRBV10-3; J: TRBJ2-3; size: .; DNA: TGTGCCATCAGTGTTATCAGCGCAAAGGAGGGCGCAGATACGCAGTATTTT; CDR3: CAISVISAKEGADTQYF
D: .; V: TRBV30; J: TRBJ1-2; size: many; DNA: TGTGCCTGGAGTGCCCTCCCTGGGGGGTATGGCTACACCTTC; CDR3: CAWSALPGGYGYTF
D: TRBD2; V: TRBV4-2; J: TRBJ2-7; size: few; DNA: TGTGCCAGCAGCCAAGAGACTAGCGGGACCTACGAGCAGTACTTC; CDR3: CASSQETSGTYEQYF
D: .; V: TRBV20-1; J: TRBJ1-1; size: .; DNA: TGCAGTGCTACTACGAACACTGAAGCTTTCTTT; CDR3: CSATTNTEAFF
D: .; V: TRBV18; J: TRBJ1-5; size: many; DNA: TGTGCCAGCTCACAAGGTCCCCCGGGCAATCAGCCCCAGCATTTT; CDR3: CASSQGPPGNQPQHF
D: TRBD1; V: TRBV29-1; J: TRBJ2-3; size: .; DNA: TGCAGCGTTGTACTTTTGTGGGGACAGGGGGCGCCCGCAGATACGCAGTATTTT; CDR3: CSVVLLWGQGAPADTQYF
D: .; V: TRBV7-2; J: TRBJ1-5; size: .; DNA: TGTGCCGCGGGGGAGGGAGTAAATAGCAATCAGCCCCAGCATTTT; CDR3: CAAGEGVNSNQPQHF
D: .; V: TRBV12-3/TRBV12-4; J: TRBJ2-7; size: .; DNA: TGTGCCAGCAGTTTAGCAGGGAGTCTCTACAACGAGCAGTACTTC; CDR3: CASSLAGSLYNEQYF
D: .; V: TRBV7-3; J: TRBJ2-2; size: .; DNA: TGTGCCAGCAGCTTAATACAGGGGGGGACCGGGGAGCTGTTTTTT; CDR3: CASSLIQGGTGELFF
D: .; V: TRBV5-1; J: TRBJ1-1; size: .; DNA: TGCGCCAGCAGCTTGGGAGGGGAAGGGGCCAGTAGGGGAACTGAAGCTTTCTTT; CDR3: CASSLGGEGASRGTEAFF
D: .; V: TRBV15; J: TRBJ2-7; size: few; DNA: TGTGCCACCAGCAGAGAGAGATACGAGCAGTACTTC; CDR3: CATSRERYEQYF
D: .; V: TRBV12-3/TRBV12-4; J: TRBJ2-3; size: many; DNA: TGTGCCAGCAGTCCTGATTTCCCCACAGATACGCAGTATTTT; CDR3: CASSPDFPTDTQYF
D: .; V: TRBV5-1; J: TRBJ2-3; size: .; DNA: TGCGCCAGCAGCTTTCGGGGCCCAGGGGGCACAGATACGCAGTATTTT; CDR3: CASSFRGPGGTDTQYF
D: .; V: TRBV27; J: TRBJ1-2; size: many; DNA: TGTGCCAGCAGTCGAGCCGCAGGGTTAGACAAGGACTATGGCTACACCTTC; CDR3: CASSRAAGLDKDYGYTF
D: TRBD1; V: TRBV20-1; J: TRBJ1-1; size: .; DNA: TGCAGTGCTCCTCCACAGGGGTACACTGAAGCTTTCTTT; CDR3: CSAPPQGYTEAFF
D: TRBD2; V: TRBV20-1; J: TRBJ2-3; size: many; DNA: TGCAGTGCTCCACGCGGGGGGGCCGCAGGACCCACAGATACGCAGTATTTT; CDR3: CSAPRGGAAGPTDTQYF
D: .; V: TRBV2; J: TRBJ1-6; size: many; DNA: TGTGCCAGCAGGGATCAAGATTCACCCCTCCACTTT; CDR3: CASRDQDSPLHF
D: .; V: TRBV20-1; J: TRBJ1-1; size: few; DNA: TGCAGTGCCTTGCCTCCCCCCAACACTGAAGCTTTCTTT; CDR3: CSALPPPNTEAFF